The 10 T cell receptor beta chains below all came from one sample that was sequenced in a study of cytomegalovirus exposure and HLA in healthy donors. The PCR used 60 Vbeta and 13 Jbeta primers. Profiled with immunoSEQ multiplex PCR; TCRdb holds only in-frame clones, not every one. The data show about 140,000 clones, with 61% seen just once and approximately 1.8% held by the top ten. Sequencing used PBMCs. All receptors come from a male donor in good health and CMV-seronegative.

In this sample, this clone turned up a few times. The chain employs TRBV30 and TRBJ1-2; 8 positions agree with TRBD1. The CDR3 runs 15 residues. Germline CDR1 reads GTSNPN; CDR2 reads SVGIG (reference sequence). V lost 1 base, J lost 8 bases, and 12 bases stayed unmatched. As DNA, the CDR3 is TGTGCCTGGAGTGAGGGATTCGCAGGGGGCGAGGGCTACACCTTC. As protein: CAWSEGFAGGEGYTF. Together with reference TRBV30 and TRBJ1-2, the CDR3 gives the full variable domain: SQTIHQWPATLVQPVGSPLSLECTVEGTSNPNLYWYRQAAGRGLQLLFYSVGIGQISSEVPQNLSASRPQDRQFILSSKKLLLSDSGFYLCAWSEGFAGGEGYTFGSGTRLTVV.

This chain connects TRBV5-1 to TRBJ1-2; maybe TRBD1 (6 bases). The length of the CDR3 is 15 residues. Germline assignment: CDR1 SGHRS and CDR2 YFSETQ. V was cut by 2 bases and J by 2 bases, with 13 bases left in between. The CDR3 here is CASSLQGGFNYGYTF. The CDR3 bases are TGCGCCAGCAGCTTACAGGGCGGGTTCAACTATGGCTACACCTTC.

V gene TRBV10-3 combines with J gene TRBJ1-3; 8 nucleotides align to TRBD1. CDR3 size: 13 residues. Trimming took 4 bases from V and 7 from J; bases not matched to a gene: 3. CDR1 ENHRY and CDR2 SYGVKD come from the germline V gene. CDR3 loop: CAISVQGANTIYF. As DNA, the CDR3 is TGTGCCATCAGTGTCCAGGGGGCCAACACCATATATTTT.

CDR3 sequence: CASSLAPADTQYF. In DNA, the CDR3 is TGTGCCAGCAGCTTAGCGCCGGCAGATACGCAGTATTTT. This chain uses TRBV7-2 with TRBJ2-3; D call uncertain. Deletions cut 0 bases from V and 4 bases from J, with 5 bases between. CDR1 is SGHTA, CDR2 FQGNSA, per germline. There are 13 residues in the CDR3.

The rearrangement joins TRBV7-9 to TRBJ1-1; 9 bases agree with TRBD1. J lost 5 bases, V lost 3 bases, and 7 bases had no gene match. CDR3 length equals 15 residues. Germline CDR1 SEHNR, CDR2 FQNEAQ (reference sequence). The CDR3 DNA sequence: TGTGCCAGCAGCTTGACAGGGGGTAGAAAAACTGAAGCTTTCTTT. This translates into CASSLTGGRKTEAFF.

The chain uses TRBV4-1 and TRBJ1-2; D gene uncertain. Per the germline V gene, CDR1 is MGHRA and CDR2 is YSYEKL. This CDR3 comprises 15 residues. Trimming cost V 1 base and J 6 bases, with 15 bases left between them. The CDR3 nucleotides read TGCGCCAGCAGCCAAGTGGGCCAGATAATCCATGGCTACACCTTC. This encodes CASSQVGQIIHGYTF.

This sequence joins TRBV2 and TRBJ2-5; 10 nucleotides align to TRBD1. The germline CDR1 and CDR2 sequences are SNHLY and FYNNEI. V shed 6 bases and J 4 bases; nucleotides not matched to a gene: 14. This CDR3 spans 17 amino acids. Here the CDR3 DNA reads TGTGCCAGCAGCGATAGTACCGGGACAGGGGCCCGAGAGACCCAGTACTTC. It specifies CASSDSTGTGARETQYF.

The rearrangement uses TRBV16 and TRBJ2-7; D possibly corresponds to TRBD1 (6 bases). This CDR3 spans 13 amino acids. CDR1 and CDR2 (germline): KGHSY, FQNENV. V lost 5 bases and J 4 bases, leaving 12 bases between the germline ends. This chain's CDR3 is CASSVGGFYEQYF. Here the CDR3 DNA reads TGTGCCAGCAGCGTTGGGGGCTTTTACGAGCAGTACTTC.

The rearrangement uses TRBV6-5 and TRBJ2-5, with D perhaps matching TRBD2 (6 bases). The CDR3 sequence is 11 residues long. Deletions cut 6 bases from V and 14 bases from J, with 16 bases between. Per germline, CDR1 MNHEY and CDR2 SVGAGI. The CDR3 nucleotides read TGTGCCAGCAGCGGGACTCGAGGTTACTACTTC. Translated, it gives CASSGTRGYYF.

A single count supports this clone. The chain combines TRBV29-1 with TRBJ1-1; TRBD1 is a possible D gene (6 bases). Per the germline V gene, CDR1 is SQVTM and CDR2 is ANQGSEA. CDR3 size: 13 residues. V was pared by 5 bases and J by 2 bases, with 12 bases between. CDR3 DNA: TGCAGCGTTCGACAGGTTCATAACACTGAAGCTTTCTTT. Amino acid sequence: CSVRQVHNTEAFF.